One and the same sample provided the 22 T cell receptor beta chains below, sequenced in a study of shared clonotypes between healthy human individuals. Method: immunoSEQ multiplex PCR; TCRdb's copy keeps in-frame clones and lacks some. The profile shows hundreds of thousands of clones, 70% to 80% of them singletons. Sequencing was performed on PBMCs. Every receptor here comes from a woman aged 40 to 50 in good health. Some clones in this sample may be carry-over from other donors' samples.

This rearrangement joins TRBV6-1 to TRBJ2-1; TRBD2 might be the D (6 bases). The CDR3 is made up of 15 amino acids. The V gene lost 2 bases and the J gene lost 2 bases, with 10 bases spanning the gap. Germline V gene sequence: CDR1 MNHNS, CDR2 SASEGT. Here the CDR3 DNA reads TGTGCCAGCAGTGAATGGTGGGAGGCCTACAATGAGCAGTTCTTC. It is translated as CASSEWWEAYNEQFF.

V is TRBV7-2 and J is TRBJ1-2; maybe TRBD1 (6 bases). CDR3 length equals 13 residues. In germline, CDR1 is SGHTA, CDR2 FQGNSA. V lost 5 bases, J lost 0 bases, and 7 bases lay in between. Here the CDR3 reads CASSTGTNYGYTF. The CDR3 DNA reads TGTGCCAGCAGCACAGGGACTAACTATGGCTACACCTTC.

The table lists this clone with a count of one. V and J are TRBV29-1 and TRBJ2-1; 10 bases align to TRBD2. Germline V CDR1 and CDR2: SQVTM, ANQGSEA. J lost 8 bases, V lost 3 bases, and 10 bases had no gene match. CDR3 length: 15 residues. This CDR3 is CSVDRESSGSDEQFF. Here the CDR3 DNA reads TGCAGCGTTGATAGGGAGTCTAGCGGGAGCGATGAGCAGTTCTTC.

The chain is built from TRBV9 and TRBJ2-7, with D possibly being TRBD1 (5 bases). The V end was cut by 8 bases, the J end by 2 bases, with 23 bases between. Germline-derived CDR1 and CDR2 are SGDLS and YYNGEE. The CDR3 is 16 residues long. The CDR3 sequence: CARTYGHPDTAYEQYF. The CDR3 DNA reads TGTGCCAGAACATATGGGCACCCGGACACAGCCTACGAGCAGTACTTC.

The gene calls are TRBV19 and TRBJ1-5, with TRBD1 matching 12 bases. CDR1 and CDR2 (germline): LNHDA, SQIVND (reference sequence). The CDR3 sequence is 15 residues long. V gave up 5 bases and J gave up 6 bases; unmatched junction bases: 5. The CDR3 sequence is CASSGGQGAFQPQHF. DNA for the CDR3: TGTGCCAGTAGTGGGGGACAGGGGGCTTTTCAGCCCCAGCATTTT. Full variable domain (missing parts from reference TRBV19 and TRBJ1-5): DGGITQSPKYLFRKEGQNVTLSCEQNLNHDAMYWYRQDPGQGLRLIYYSQIVNDFQKGDIAEGYSVSREKKESFPLTVTSAQKNPTAFYLCASSGGQGAFQPQHFGDGTRLSIL.

The chain uses TRBV9 and TRBJ2-2; the D gene is possibly TRBD2 (5 bases). Trimming left V 0 bases short and J 10 bases short, with 13 bases between. Looked up from germline, CDR1 is SGDLS and CDR2 is YYNGEE. This CDR3 is 14 amino acids long. CDR3 in amino acids: CASSVGGQVEELFF. The CDR3 coding sequence is TGTGCCAGCAGCGTAGGAGGGCAGGTGGAGGAGCTGTTTTTT.

This chain links TRBV5-1 with TRBJ1-1; tentative D call: TRBD1 (5 bases). The CDR3 has 15 residues. The V gene's germline CDR1 is SGHRS and CDR2 YFSETQ. V lost 0 bases to trimming and J lost 1 base, with 10 bases between them. CDR3 in DNA: TGCGCCAGCAGCTTGGTTCAGGGTCCGAACACTGAAGCTTTCTTT. Translated: CASSLVQGPNTEAFF.

The chain has TRBV6-5 and TRBJ1-2; TRBD1 aligns across 10 bases. The CDR3 sequence is 14 residues long. In germline, CDR1 is MNHEY, CDR2 SVGAGI. Germline trimming cut 4 bases from V and 4 bases from J; bases unmatched to any gene: 3. The CDR3 DNA reads as TGTGCCAGCAGTTTGCGGGACAGGGGCTATGGCTACACCTTC. As protein: CASSLRDRGYGYTF.

Only one count was recorded for this clone. J is TRBJ2-1 and V is TRBV7-3; D may be TRBD2 (6 bases). The CDR3 consists of 15 residues. V lost 6 bases and J 7 bases, leaving 19 bases between the germline ends. In germline, CDR1 is SGHTA, CDR2 FQGTGA. The CDR3 region is CASSTFSGVGNEQFF. CDR3 DNA sequence: TGTGCCAGCAGTACCTTTTCGGGAGTGGGGAATGAGCAGTTCTTC.

The V gene is TRBV2, the J gene TRBJ2-2, with TRBD1 matching over 7 bases. The germline gives CDR1 SNHLY, CDR2 FYNNEI. The length of the CDR3 is 14 residues. The J segment lost 2 bases and the V segment lost 6 bases, leaving 3 bases of the junction unmatched. The CDR3: CASSRDSNTGELFF. The DNA for the CDR3 is TGTGCCAGCAGCCGGGACAGCAACACCGGGGAGCTGTTTTTT. Using reference TRBV2 and TRBJ2-2 for the parts outside the CDR3, the full variable domain is EPEVTQTPSHQVTQMGQEVILRCVPISNHLYFYWYRQILGQKVEFLVSFYNNEISEKSEIFDDQFSVERPDGSNFTLKIRSTKLEDSAMYFCASSRDSNTGELFFGEGSRLTVL.

In the case of this clone: The final CDR3 position lacks the conserved phenylalanine or tryptophan, pointing to a likely read error. V gene TRBV6-5 combines with J gene TRBJ2-7, with 11 bases lining up with TRBD2. CDR3 length equals 15 residues. The V gene's germline CDR1 is MNHEY and CDR2 SVGAGI. With 4 bases clipped from V and 3 bases from J, the junction kept 5 bases outside the gene matches. The DNA for the CDR3 is TGTGCCAGCAGTTCCTTCACTAGCGGGAGCTACGAGCAGTACCTC. It specifies CASSSFTSGSYEQYL.

This clone was counted only a few times. The chain joins TRBV6-6 to TRBJ2-5; D is possibly TRBD2 (6 bases). The germline V gene has CDR1 MNHNY and CDR2 SVGAGI (reference sequence). The CDR3 contains 15 residues. The ends were cut back, 6 bases at V and 2 bases at J, with 16 bases in the middle. The CDR3 loop reads CASRPHGGGQETQYF. The CDR3 DNA follows: TGTGCCAGCAGACCCCACGGAGGAGGGCAAGAGACCCAGTACTTC.

The rearrangement joins TRBV6-1 to TRBJ1-5, with 8 nucleotides matching TRBD1. The CDR3 has 13 amino acids. V gave up 5 bases and J gave up 7 bases; unmatched junction bases: 4. The germline V gene has CDR1 MNHNS and CDR2 SASEGT. The chain's CDR3 is CASSLDRAQPQHF. In nucleotides, the CDR3 is TGTGCCAGCAGTTTGGACAGGGCACAGCCCCAGCATTTT.

This clone was observed a single time. V is TRBV11-2 and J is TRBJ1-1, with a possible D match to TRBD1 (5 bases). Germline V lookup: CDR1 SGHAT, CDR2 FQNNGV. This CDR3 has 15 amino acids. The V end was cut by 3 bases, the J end by 1 base, with 12 bases between. The CDR3 region is CASSLSGRSNTEAFF. CDR3 sequence (DNA): TGTGCCAGCAGCTTGTCAGGGCGCTCGAACACTGAAGCTTTCTTT.

The chain is built from TRBV7-6 and TRBJ2-2; D is unresolved. Deletions cut 1 base from V and 0 bases from J, with 6 bases between. Germline CDR1 reads SGHVS; CDR2 reads FNYEAQ. The CDR3 covers 15 residues. CDR3 residues: CASSLGLANTGELFF. In DNA, the CDR3 is TGTGCCAGCAGCTTAGGGCTAGCGAACACCGGGGAGCTGTTTTTT.

This clone has more than one count but fewer than ten. The chain combines TRBV5-6 with TRBJ1-5; D remains ambiguous. Trimming shortened V by 5 bases and J by 3 bases, and 15 bases separated the two germline ends. This CDR3 has 15 residues. The V gene's germline CDR1 is SGHDT and CDR2 YYEEEE. The CDR3 DNA follows: TGTGCCAGCAGTTCTGAGGGATATGACAATCAGCCCCAGCATTTT. Protein product: CASSSEGYDNQPQHF. The whole variable domain, filled in from reference TRBV5-6 and TRBJ1-5, reads DAGVTQSPTHLIKTRGQQVTLRCSPKSGHDTVSWYQQALGQGPQFIFQYYEEEERQRGNFPDRFSGHQFPNYSSELNVNALLLGDSALYLCASSSEGYDNQPQHFGDGTRLSIL.

This chain uses TRBV27 with TRBJ2-3; D is undetermined. Germline V gene data show CDR1 as MNHEY and CDR2 as SMNVEV (reference sequence). V dropped 5 bases and J dropped 6 bases, with 9 bases sitting between them. The CDR3 spans 12 residues. CDR3 nucleotide sequence: TGTGCCAGCAGTGCCCCCTGGGATACGCAGTATTTT. Its translation: CASSAPWDTQYF.

This clone has a single count. The chain couples TRBV5-1 to TRBJ2-7, with 7 bases fitting TRBD1. The germline V gene has CDR1 SGHRS and CDR2 YFSETQ. V lost 5 bases to trimming and J lost 2 bases; unmatched junction nucleotides: 16. This CDR3 has 17 amino acids. The CDR3 spells CASSTPGQFKMPYEQYF. As DNA, the CDR3 is TGCGCCAGCAGTACTCCGGGACAGTTTAAAATGCCCTACGAGCAGTACTTC.

The chain employs TRBV23-1 and TRBJ2-3; 14 nucleotides agree with TRBD2. TRBV23-1 is marked as an open reading frame, function uncertain. Trimming cost V 5 bases and J 3 bases; bases outside gene matches: 4. CDR3 length: 16 residues. The CDR3 bases are TGCGCCAGCAGTGGGACTAGCGGGAGATATACAGATACGCAGTATTTT. Encoded protein: CASSGTSGRYTDTQYF.

CDR3: CASSQASRAYEQYF. CDR3 nucleotide sequence: TGCGCCAGCAGCCAAGCCTCTAGGGCCTACGAGCAGTACTTC. V and J are TRBV4-3 and TRBJ2-7, with no clear D. The CDR3 has 14 amino acids. Germline V gives CDR1 LGHNA, CDR2 YSLEER. V was cut by 1 base and J by 2 bases, with 9 bases left in between.

This rearrangement joins TRBV30 to TRBJ1-3; tentatively, D is TRBD1 (6 bases). CDR3 length: 16 amino acids. Germline V gives CDR1 GTSNPN, CDR2 SVGIG (reference sequence). Trimming stripped 4 bases from V and 0 bases from J, with 16 bases between. CDR3 DNA: TGTGCCTGGACCCTAGGGGGAATTGTCTCTGGAAACACCATATATTTT. Its translation: CAWTLGGIVSGNTIYF.

The V call is TRBV5-4, the J call TRBJ2-7; 10 nucleotides line up with TRBD1. With V trimmed by 5 bases and J by 0 bases, 5 bases remained unmatched. The CDR3 loop spans 15 amino acids. Per germline, CDR1 SGHNT and CDR2 YYREEE (reference sequence). The CDR3 DNA reads TGTGCCAGCAGAACCGGGACAGGGGTCTCCTACGAGCAGTACTTC. Encoded protein: CASRTGTGVSYEQYF.